Listed below are T cell receptor beta chains from one sample, sequenced in a study of blood T cell repertoires in COVID-19. Sequenced by immunoSEQ multiplex PCR; TCRdb stores in-frame clones only, minus some. The sample has about 94,000 clones, more than 65% seen once; the top ten hold less than 7%. Material: peripheral blood. The receptors derive from a man in his 70s with COVID-19, enrolled during active disease. CDR3s include the opening cysteine and the closing phenylalanine or tryptophan. A D gene is named only where the DNA matches it firmly. Clone size is given for some rows only: seen once, a few or many times, or a class if the clone is expanded.

TRBD1,TRBJ1-2,.,TRBV7-9,TGTGCCAGCAGCCCGGGACAGGGAAGGGAACGGCCCTACTTC,CASSPGQGRERPYF
TRBD1,TRBJ1-5,.,TRBV28,TGTGCCAGCAGGCCGGGACAGGGCGGTCAGCCCCAGCATTTT,CASRPGQGGQPQHF
TRBD1,TRBJ2-3,few,TRBV7-2,TGTGCCAGCAGCTTAGCCGGGACAGCTACAGATACGCAGTATTTT,CASSLAGTATDTQYF
TRBD1,TRBJ2-7,.,TRBV19,TGTGCCAGCACGCCAGGGGGCTACAGCGAGCAGTACTTC,CASTPGGYSEQYF
.,TRBJ2-7,.,TRBV28,TGTGCCAGCAGTAGGGGGATCTACGAGCAGTACTTC,CASSRGIYEQYF
.,TRBJ1-4,.,TRBV6-5,TGTGCCAGCAGTTACTCGAACTTTCCTAATGAAAAACTGTTTTTT,CASSYSNFPNEKLFF
TRBD1,TRBJ1-2,.,TRBV25-1,TGTGCCAGCCAGGACAGGTGGATCGGTGGCTACACCTTC,CASQDRWIGGYTF
.,TRBJ2-7,.,TRBV28,TGTGCCAGCTCGGTGATGGTAACGAAGAACTACGAGCAGTACTTC,CASSVMVTKNYEQYF
TRBD1,TRBJ1-5,many,TRBV27,TGTGCCAGCAGTTTTTCCCGGACAGGGAGTCAGCCCCAGCATTTT,CASSFSRTGSQPQHF
.,TRBJ1-3,.,TRBV18,TGTGCCAGCTCACCGGCAGGGGCCTTCTCTGGAAACACCATATATTTT,CASSPAGAFSGNTIYF
.,TRBJ1-2,.,TRBV7-9,TGTGCCAGCAGCTTAAACGAGGTGTCCTATGGCTACACCTTC,CASSLNEVSYGYTF
.,TRBJ1-2,.,TRBV5-1,TGCGCCAGCAGCTTGGACGGGTTTGGCGGCTACACCTTC,CASSLDGFGGYTF
TRBD1,TRBJ1-3,.,TRBV29-1,TGCAGCGCCAGGGGGTCGGGAGGAAACACCATATATTTT,CSARGSGGNTIYF
TRBD1,TRBJ2-7,.,TRBV2,TGTGCCAGCAGGACAGGGGCTGGCGAGCAGTACTTC,CASRTGAGEQYF
TRBD1,TRBJ2-7,.,TRBV3-1/TRBV3-2,TGTGCCAGCAGCCGGTACTCCGGGGCCAGGGGGGAGCAGTACTTC,CASSRYSGARGEQYF
TRBD1,TRBJ1-5,.,TRBV19,TGTGCCAGTAGCGATCAGGGGGCGAAGGGCAATCAGCCCCAGCATTTT,CASSDQGAKGNQPQHF
.,TRBJ2-7,.,TRBV27,TGTGCCAGCAGAAAAGAGACAGGACCTTACGAGCAGTACTTC,CASRKETGPYEQYF